These T cell receptor beta chains were read from a single sample in a study. TCRdb re-derived calls from the 5' RACE reads in MiXCR, one entry per CDR3 protein. The table records approximately 29,000 distinct CDR3 sequences, approximately 25% of them present only once. Sequencing was done on a sample of naive CD4+ T cells sorted from a lymph node. These receptors all come from a female donor with breast cancer. Each CDR3 is given with its conserved first and last residue. D genes are given only for firm matches. Clone size, where shown, is once, few, many, or a class for clones that have expanded.

abundance	d_gene	v_gene	j_gene	CDR3nt	CDR3aa
-	-	TRBV3-1	TRBJ1-4	TGTGCCAGCAGCCAAGGACAGCGTGAAAAACTGTTTTTT	CASSQGQREKLFF
-	-	TRBV12-3/TRBV12-4	TRBJ2-5	TGTGCCAGCAGTTTCCAGCAAGAGACCCAGTACTTC	CASSFQQETQYF
many	-	TRBV3-1	TRBJ2-1	TGTGCCAGCAGCCAAGCAGCGTCCTACAATGAGCAGTTCTTC	CASSQAASYNEQFF
-	TRBD2	TRBV5-1	TRBJ2-7	TGCGCCAGCAGCTTTCGCGGGGGGGCCGCGTACGAGCAGTACTTC	CASSFRGGAAYEQYF
many	-	TRBV9	TRBJ1-3	TGTGCCAGCAGCGTAGATCCAGGGGATGGAAACACCATATATTTT	CASSVDPGDGNTIYF
-	-	TRBV20-1	TRBJ1-3	TGCAGTGCTACCCTCGGGGGAAACACCATATATTTT	CSATLGGNTIYF
-	-	TRBV18	TRBJ2-7	TGTGCCAGCTCTCCCCGGGGCTCCTACGAGCAGTACTTC	CASSPRGSYEQYF
-	TRBD2	TRBV5-1	TRBJ2-2	TGCGCCAGCAGCTTGGCCCTAGCGGGTGCGAACACCGGGGAGCTGTTTTTT	CASSLALAGANTGELFF
few	-	TRBV3-1	TRBJ2-7	TGTGCCAGCAGTGGGAGTTGGGTCGAGCAGTACTTC	CASSGSWVEQYF
many	-	TRBV9	TRBJ2-7	TGTGCCAGCAGCCCGCAGATACTTGGCTACGAGCAGTACTTC	CASSPQILGYEQYF
many	TRBD2	TRBV9	TRBJ2-5	TGTGCCAGCAGCCCGGAGGCGGGGGGGCAAGAGACCCAGTACTTC	CASSPEAGGQETQYF
-	-	TRBV11-2	TRBJ2-3	TGTGCCAGCAGCCTAGGGCAGGCAGATACGCAGTATTTT	CASSLGQADTQYF
-	-	TRBV29-1	TRBJ1-5	TGCAGCGTTGGACCCGGGGGCAATCAGCCCCCGCATTTT	CSVGPGGNQPPHF
few	TRBD2	TRBV3-1	TRBJ2-3	TGTGCCAGCAGCCTCTTCCGGGGGGGCCGCACAGATACGCAGTATTTT	CASSLFRGGRTDTQYF
few	TRBD1	TRBV6-2/TRBV6-3	TRBJ2-5	TGTGCCAGCACTACAGGGGGAGAGACCCAGTACTTC	CASTTGGETQYF
-	-	TRBV4-2	TRBJ2-1	TGTGCCAGCAGCCAAGATCTAGGGGGTAACAATGAGCAGTTCTTC	CASSQDLGGNNEQFF
-	-	TRBV7-2	TRBJ2-2	TGTGCCAGCAGCAGGGACGCGGCCGGGGAGCTGTTTTTT	CASSRDAAGELFF
-	TRBD2	TRBV12-3/TRBV12-4	TRBJ2-5	TGTGCCAGCAGCCAGAGCGGGAGGGCCCGAAAGACCCAGTACTTC	CASSQSGRARKTQYF
many	TRBD1	TRBV5-1	TRBJ2-2	TGCGCCAGCAGCCTGGACAGGGGGTCCCTCGGGGAGCTGTTTTTT	CASSLDRGSLGELFF
-	TRBD2	TRBV7-9	TRBJ2-5	TGTGCCAGCAGCTTTGGACAAGCGGGAGAGGGGACCCAGTACTTC	CASSFGQAGEGTQYF
-	TRBD1	TRBV3-1	TRBJ2-4	TGTGCCAGCAGCCAAGCAGGGGGCAAAAACATTCAGTACTTC	CASSQAGGKNIQYF
few	TRBD1	TRBV12-3/TRBV12-4	TRBJ2-1	TGTGCCAGCGGGACAGGGGATAATGAGCAGTTCTTC	CASGTGDNEQFF
-	-	TRBV12-3/TRBV12-4	TRBJ2-1	TGTGCCAGCAGTCCACCGGGGTACCGGGATGAGCAGTTCTTC	CASSPPGYRDEQFF
-	TRBD2	TRBV4-2	TRBJ2-7	TGTGCCAGCAGCCAAGAGAATAGCGGGGGCTACGAGCAGTACTTC	CASSQENSGGYEQYF
-	-	TRBV20-1	TRBJ2-7	TGCGGTGCGGGACCCGACAGGGTCTCCTACGAGCAGTACTTC	CGAGPDRVSYEQYF
few	TRBD1	TRBV12-3/TRBV12-4	TRBJ2-1	TGTGCCAGCAGTTTGGGACAGTACAATGAGCAGTTCTTC	CASSLGQYNEQFF
once	-	TRBV9	TRBJ2-2	TGTGCCAGCAGCGTCAACCCCAGTTGGGAGCTGTTTTTT	CASSVNPSWELFF
many	TRBD2	TRBV5-1	TRBJ2-1	TGCGCCAGCAGCGCGACTAGCTCCAATGAGCAGTTCTTC	CASSATSSNEQFF
-	-	TRBV6-6	TRBJ2-3	TGTGCCAGCAGTTCCGGGGTTCTCCCCGGGAATACGCAGTATTTT	CASSSGVLPGNTQYF
-	-	TRBV9	TRBJ1-2	TGTGCCAGCAGCGTAGGTGACGGACCAAACTATGGCTACACCTTC	CASSVGDGPNYGYTF
few	TRBD1	TRBV12-3/TRBV12-4	TRBJ1-4	TGTGCCAGCAGGAAACAGGGGGCGAGTGAGAAACTGTTTTTT	CASRKQGASEKLFF
many	-	TRBV6-2/TRBV6-3	TRBJ1-1	TGTGCCAGCAGAGAGCAGGCTGAAGCTTTCTTT	CASREQAEAFF
few	TRBD1	TRBV5-4	TRBJ1-1	TGTGCCAGCAGCTACTTGATGGAGGGGGCGAACACTGAAGCTTTCTTT	CASSYLMEGANTEAFF
-	-	TRBV9	TRBJ2-7	TGTGCCAGCAGCGTAAAAGGGGATTACCCGCTTTACGAGCAGTACTTC	CASSVKGDYPLYEQYF
-	-	TRBV11-2	TRBJ2-4	TGTGCCAGCAGCTCTAGACTAGCCAAAAACATTCAGTACTTC	CASSSRLAKNIQYF
few	TRBD2	TRBV9	TRBJ2-1	TGTGCCAGCAGCGTAGGGTCTAGCGGGAGTGGTGAGCAGTTCTTC	CASSVGSSGSGEQFF
-	-	TRBV28	TRBJ1-2	TGTGCCAGCAGTCCCCCACCAGGAATCTATGGCTACACCTTC	CASSPPPGIYGYTF